One sample yielded the 20 T cell receptor beta chains listed below, sequenced in a study of monozygotic twins with inflammatory bowel disease. TCRdb reprocessed the 5' RACE reads, keeping one entry per CDR3 protein, no DNA. Listed are some 200,000 distinct CDR3 sequences; 7.5% to 9.5% falls within the top ten. Material for sequencing was blood. These receptors were taken from a human donor with ulcerative colitis or Crohn's disease, or a healthy co-twin of an affected twin (not recorded which).

The rearrangement links TRBV29-1 to TRBJ2-7; TCRdb returns TRBD2, unconfirmable since there is no DNA. Per germline, CDR1 SQVTM and CDR2 ANQGSEA. The CDR3 runs to 14 residues. CDR3 in amino acids: CSVEDSGGAREQYF.

J is TRBJ1-1 and V is TRBV28; the TCRdb D gene call, TRBD1, has no DNA to confirm it. CDR3 size: 13 residues. Germline V lookup: CDR1 MDHEN, CDR2 SYDVKM. The CDR3 sequence: CASSLRHLGVPEF.

The V and J genes are TRBV21-1 and TRBJ1-1. TRBV21-1 is a documented pseudogene. This CDR3 is built from 14 residues. The CDR3 spells CASSTEDQATEAFF.

The rearrangement links TRBV3-1 to TRBJ1-2; lacking DNA, the TRBD1 call made by TCRdb goes unchecked. The CDR3 runs 14 residues. CDR1 LGHDT and CDR2 YNNKEL come from the germline V gene (reference sequence). CDR3 in amino acids: CARSPGPYQRGYTF.

The gene calls are TRBV12-3 or TRBV12-4 and TRBJ2-2; TCRdb proposes TRBD1, but this gene call is untestable without DNA. The CDR3 length is 15 residues. The CDR3: CASQRGGRNTGELFF.

The chain couples TRBV20-1 to TRBJ2-1; TCRdb proposes TRBD1, but this gene call is untestable without DNA. The germline gives CDR1 DFQATT, CDR2 SNEGSKA (reference sequence). The CDR3 is 14 amino acids. CDR3 sequence: CSARTGTGKNEQFF.

The chain recombines TRBV7-2 with TRBJ2-3; TCRdb proposes TRBD2, but this gene call is untestable without DNA. The CDR3 totals 16 residues. Per the germline V gene, CDR1 is SGHTA and CDR2 is FQGNSA. CDR3 residues: CASSHQAGGATDTQYF.

This chain uses TRBV12-3 or TRBV12-4 with TRBJ1-2; TCRdb picks TRBD1, but there is no DNA to check that call. The CDR3 is made up of 14 amino acids. The CDR3 reads CASSFGDGAYGYTF.

The chain carries TRBV19 and TRBJ1-2; there is no DNA to check the TCRdb D call of TRBD1. CDR1 is LNHDA, CDR2 SQIVND, per germline (reference sequence). This CDR3 has 15 amino acids. CDR3 sequence reads: CASSPTGTANYGYTF.

The gene calls are TRBV4-1 and TRBJ2-7; TCRdb picks TRBD1, but there is no DNA to check that call. This CDR3 contains 15 residues. CDR1 and CDR2 (germline): MGHRA, YSYEKL. The CDR3 sequence is CASSQDGGGPYEQYF.

The CDR3: CARGQGRGEQYF. The rearrangement joins TRBV2 to TRBJ2-7; no DNA is available, so the TRBD1 call from TCRdb remains unchecked. Germline lookup yields CDR1 SNHLY and CDR2 FYNNEI. The CDR3 is 12 residues long.

V gene TRBV30 combines with J gene TRBJ1-1. The CDR3 length is 13 residues. Germline-derived CDR1 and CDR2 are GTSNPN and SVGIG (reference sequence). The CDR3 protein is CAWRRFGNTEAFF.

The chain combines TRBV6-2 or TRBV6-3 with TRBJ2-1; checking the TCRdb D call of TRBD2 is not possible without DNA. The CDR3 extends over 16 amino acids. CDR1 and CDR2 from the germline V gene are MNHEY and SVGEGT. The CDR3 reads CASSNPAGTSWVKQFF.

The gene calls are TRBV3-1 and TRBJ2-1; the D call from TCRdb, TRBD2, cannot be confirmed without DNA. The CDR3 runs to 18 residues. Germline CDR1 and CDR2: LGHDT and YNNKEL (reference sequence). The chain's CDR3 is CASSQVAGTGSSYNEQFF.

V usage is TRBV7-9 and J usage is TRBJ2-3; TCRdb picks TRBD1, but there is no DNA to check that call. The germline V gene encodes CDR1 SEHNR and CDR2 FQNEAQ (reference sequence). The CDR3 is 17 amino acids. This CDR3 is CASSRPPGRESTDTQYF.

This chain connects TRBV28 to TRBJ2-1; the TRBD2 assignment by TCRdb is unverifiable without DNA. In germline, CDR1 is MDHEN, CDR2 SYDVKM. The CDR3 covers 12 residues. This chain's CDR3 is CASGIQREKQFF.

The chain uses TRBV3-1 and TRBJ2-7; TCRdb lists TRBD2, though no DNA is available to test this call. The CDR3 is 16 residues long. Germline CDR1 is LGHDT and CDR2 is YNNKEL (reference sequence). Here the CDR3 reads CASSRPGGAGRDEQYF.

The rearrangement uses TRBV6-1 and TRBJ1-2; the TCRdb D gene call, TRBD1, has no DNA to confirm it. CDR1 MNHNS and CDR2 SASEGT come from the germline V gene. The CDR3 is made up of 14 amino acids. CDR3 amino acids: CASTQQGGYQGYTF.

This rearrangement joins TRBV12-3 or TRBV12-4 to TRBJ1-6; TCRdb reports TRBD1, a call that lacks DNA to check it against. The CDR3 totals 14 residues. The CDR3 sequence: CASSLGRGGSPLHF.

This rearrangement joins TRBV5-1 to TRBJ2-2. CDR1 is SGHRS, CDR2 YFSETQ, per germline. The CDR3 sequence is 15 residues long. CDR3 sequence: CASSFLDANTGELFF.